This T cell receptor (beta chain) was sequenced for a study of Graves' ophthalmopathy and Graves' hyperthyroidism. The CDR3 runs 16 residues. V lost 2 bases to trimming and J lost 1 base, with 14 bases between them. In germline, CDR1 is ENHRY, CDR2 SYGVKD. The TCR beta CDR3 regions underwent amplification from RNA transcripts. After a first-round RT-PCR with HTBI primers, a second-round multiplex PCR was run. TCRdb reprocessed the multiplex PCR reads via MiXCR and lists one record per CDR3 protein. Counted here are about 500,000 distinct CDR3 sequences, under 45% occurring once; the ten biggest clones make up about 4.1%. This clonotype was detected only a few times.

The rearrangement joins TRBV10-3 to TRBJ1-2, with D unclear. This TCR came from an adult man with Graves' hyperthyroidism. Specimen: peripheral blood or thyroid tissue (not recorded which). The CDR3 DNA is TGTGCCATCAGTGAGGTCGAAGGCGCCAATAACTATGGCTACACCTTC. Encoded protein: CAISEVEGANNYGYTF.